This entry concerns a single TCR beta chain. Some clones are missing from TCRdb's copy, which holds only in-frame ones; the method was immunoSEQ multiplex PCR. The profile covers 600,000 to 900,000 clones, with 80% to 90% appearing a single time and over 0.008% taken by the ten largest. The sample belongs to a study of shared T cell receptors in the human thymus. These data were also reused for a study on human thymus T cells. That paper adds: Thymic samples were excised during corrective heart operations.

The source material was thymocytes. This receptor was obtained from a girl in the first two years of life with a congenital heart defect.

Here the CDR3 DNA reads TGTGCCTGGGGCCCAACAGATACGCAGTATTTT. Translated, it gives CAWGPTDTQYF. V and J are TRBV30 and TRBJ2-3; D gene ambiguous. The V gene lost 5 bases and the J gene lost 3 bases, with 6 bases spanning the gap. The CDR3 totals 11 residues. CDR1 GTSNPN and CDR2 SVGIG come from the germline V gene (reference sequence).